Each of the 17 T cell receptor beta chains below was sequenced from the same sample in a study of Graves' ophthalmopathy and Graves' hyperthyroidism. As the template, RNA transcripts were used to amplify TCR beta CDR3 regions. Following a first-round RT-PCR that used HTBI primers, a second-round multiplex PCR was carried out. TCRdb passed the multiplex PCR reads through MiXCR, listing each CDR3 protein once. Of 740,000 or so distinct CDR3 sequences listed, roughly 40% are singletons. Sequencing used peripheral blood. These receptors all stem from an adult man with Graves' ophthalmopathy.

V and J are TRBV10-1 and TRBJ1-1; D ambiguous. Germline CDR1 reads WNHNN; CDR2 reads SYGVQD (reference sequence). The CDR3 sequence is 15 residues long. The V and J ends lost 3 bases and 2 bases respectively, with 13 bases between them. The CDR3 sequence is CASSDYSRGNTEAFF. The DNA for the CDR3 is TGCGCCAGCAGTGATTACAGCCGCGGTAACACTGAAGCTTTCTTT.

This clonotype was recorded at least ten times. The V call is TRBV6-5, the J call TRBJ1-4, with unresolved D. This CDR3 spans 13 amino acids. Germline V gives CDR1 MNHEY, CDR2 SVGAGI. Trimming took off 0 bases at V and 4 bases at J, with 3 bases between the two ends. CDR3 sequence reads: CASSYSGNEKLFF. CDR3 nucleotides: TGTGCCAGCAGTTACTCGGGTAATGAAAAACTGTTTTTT.

The V and J genes are TRBV2 and TRBJ1-6, with D maybe TRBD1 (5 bases). Deletions cut 6 bases from V and 13 bases from J, with 22 bases between. Per germline, CDR1 SNHLY and CDR2 FYNNEI. The CDR3 has 15 residues. The CDR3 sequence: CASRVPGTVNQPLHF. The CDR3 DNA reads TGTGCCAGCAGGGTGCCCGGGACGGTAAATCAGCCCCTCCACTTT.

This clonotype was counted at least ten times. This rearrangement joins TRBV7-9 to TRBJ1-3; 8 bases fit TRBD1. Germline lookup yields CDR1 SEHNR and CDR2 FQNEAQ (reference sequence). The V segment lost 5 bases and the J segment 6 bases; nucleotides outside the gene matches: 6. CDR3 size: 14 residues. This chain's CDR3 is CASSIRDRQNTIYF. Here the CDR3 DNA reads TGTGCCAGCAGCATCAGGGACAGGCAAAACACCATATATTTT. The full variable domain, in which reference TRBV7-9 and TRBJ1-3 provide the parts outside the CDR3, is DTGVSQNPRHKITKRGQNVTFRCDPISEHNRLYWYRQTLGQGPEFLTYFQNEAQLEKSRLLSDRFSAERPKGSFSTLEIQRTEQGDSAMYLCASSIRDRQNTIYFGEGSWLTVV.

This clonotype occurred once. V gene TRBV29-1 combines with J gene TRBJ2-7, with TRBD1 matching over 8 bases. From germline, CDR1 is SQVTM and CDR2 ANQGSEA. Trimming cost V 4 bases and J 12 bases; bases outside gene matches: 8. CDR3 length equals 11 residues. CDR3 sequence reads: CSVVTGQGRYF. The DNA for the CDR3 is TGCAGCGTTGTGACCGGACAGGGTCGGTACTTC.

The chain recombines TRBV7-9 with TRBJ1-2; D not certain. This CDR3 spans 14 amino acids. Trimming removed 5 bases from V and 7 bases from J, with 17 bases in between. In germline, CDR1 is SEHNR, CDR2 FQNEAQ (reference sequence). The CDR3 here is CASSLYHWPGGYTF. In DNA form, the CDR3 reads TGTGCCAGCAGCCTTTACCACTGGCCTGGTGGCTACACCTTC.

The V call is TRBV25-1, the J call TRBJ1-1; 8 bases are a match to TRBD1. V lost 6 bases, J lost 3 bases, and 15 bases stayed unmatched. The CDR3 is 17 amino acids. Germline-derived CDR1 and CDR2 are MGHDK and SYGVNS. CDR3 sequence (DNA): TGTGCCAGCAGCGTTGAGACAGATGGACAGGGCGACACTGAAGCTTTCTTT. This sequence encodes CASSVETDGQGDTEAFF. Full variable domain (remainder filled in from reference TRBV25-1 and TRBJ1-1): EADIYQTPRYLVIGTGKKITLECSQTMGHDKMYWYQQDPGMELHLIHYSYGVNSTEKGDLSSESTVSRIRTEHFPLTLESARPSHTSQYLCASSVETDGQGDTEAFFGQGTRLTVV.

For this clonotype: Sequence at one end of the junction differs from germline and may be a read error. The V and J genes are TRBV2 and TRBJ1-4, with D unresolved. Germline V CDR1 and CDR2: SNHLY, FYNNEI. This CDR3 region has 13 residues. The CDR3 region has the DNA TGTGCCCGCAATCCCGCAACTAATGATAAACTGTTTTTT. Protein sequence: CARNPATNDKLFF.

This clonotype was counted many times. This chain connects TRBV29-1 to TRBJ2-2; TRBD1 aligns across 9 bases. V lost 2 bases and J lost 4; bases outside the gene matches: 5. This CDR3 contains 15 residues. Per the germline V gene, CDR1 is SQVTM and CDR2 is ANQGSEA. The CDR3 reads CSVETGTGSTGELFF. The CDR3 DNA reads as TGCAGCGTTGAAACCGGGACAGGGTCCACCGGGGAGCTGTTTTTT.

This clonotype was observed many times. The CDR3 protein is CASSESANSVYGYTF. DNA of the CDR3: TGTGCCAGCAGTGAATCCGCTAACAGCGTTTATGGCTACACCTTC. This chain joins TRBV25-1 and TRBJ1-2; no reliable D call. There are 15 residues in the CDR3. The germline CDR1 and CDR2 sequences are MGHDK and SYGVNS. The V gene lost 1 base and the J gene lost 5 bases, with 14 bases spanning the gap.

This clonotype has a handful of counts. This chain joins TRBV2 and TRBJ1-3; no definite D call. The CDR3 consists of 16 residues. Germline CDR1 SNHLY, CDR2 FYNNEI. Trimming cost V 4 bases and J 4 bases, with 17 bases left between them. The DNA of the CDR3 is TGTGCCAGCAGTGGGCAACGGCCCATTTTGGGAAACACCATATATTTT. It specifies CASSGQRPILGNTIYF.

Details on this clonotype: Being one base from a much bigger clone, this may be a read error. This chain joins TRBV29-1 and TRBJ2-7; 10 bases agree with TRBD1. The V gene's germline CDR1 is SQVTM and CDR2 ANQGSEA. The CDR3 extends over 13 amino acids. V trimming: 6 bases; J trimming: 6 bases; junction bases outside the gene matches: 8. CDR3 residues: CSVDPGQGIEQYF. CDR3 sequence (DNA): TGCAGCGTCGACCCGGGACAGGGGATCGAGCAGTACTTC.

This clonotype has ten or more counts. The CDR3 nucleotides are TGTGCCATCAATGGACAGGGAGCCGACACCGGGGAGCTGTTTTTT. It encodes CAINGQGADTGELFF. This chain connects TRBV10-3 to TRBJ2-2, with 8 bases fitting TRBD1. The junction had 7 bases not matched to a gene; V was cut back by 7 bases and J by 3 bases. Per the germline V gene, CDR1 is ENHRY and CDR2 is SYGVKD. This CDR3 has 15 residues.

This clonotype has only one observation. The CDR3 region has the DNA TGTGCCAGCAGCGTAAGTGGGGGTCCAGATACGCAGTATTTT. It yields the protein CASSVSGGPDTQYF. The gene calls are TRBV11-2 and TRBJ2-3; possibly TRBD1 or TRBD2 for D (5 bases each). The V gene's germline CDR1 is SGHAT and CDR2 FQNNGV. CDR3 length equals 14 residues. The V end lost 5 bases, the J end lost 4 bases, and 13 bases lay between the germline ends.

Many counts were recorded for this clonotype. The chain links TRBV19 to TRBJ1-1, with a tentative D call TRBD1 (6 bases). The germline V gene has CDR1 LNHDA and CDR2 SQIVND (reference sequence). This CDR3 region has 14 residues. V gave up 2 bases and J gave up 5 bases, with 12 bases separating them. The CDR3 nucleotides read TGTGCCAGTAGTATACCAGGGGCGCGGACTGAAGCTTTCTTT. It translates to CASSIPGARTEAFF.

The V call is TRBV2, the J call TRBJ2-5, with a possible D match to TRBD1 (7 bases). V was trimmed by 4 bases and J by 1 base, leaving 13 bases between them. Germline V gives CDR1 SNHLY, CDR2 FYNNEI. The CDR3 length is 15 residues. The CDR3 region is CASSAGGTVQETQYF. CDR3 DNA sequence: TGTGCCAGCAGTGCTGGAGGGACAGTCCAAGAGACCCAGTACTTC.

This clonotype showed up just a few times. The chain carries TRBV6-5 and TRBJ1-2, with D maybe TRBD1 (5 bases). Trimming took off 7 bases at V and 6 bases at J, with 21 bases between the two ends. The CDR3 has 15 residues. Germline CDR1 is MNHEY and CDR2 is SVGAGI. The CDR3: CASTAQRYSGHGYTF. CDR3 nucleotides: TGTGCCAGCACCGCACAGCGGTATTCGGGGCATGGCTACACCTTC.